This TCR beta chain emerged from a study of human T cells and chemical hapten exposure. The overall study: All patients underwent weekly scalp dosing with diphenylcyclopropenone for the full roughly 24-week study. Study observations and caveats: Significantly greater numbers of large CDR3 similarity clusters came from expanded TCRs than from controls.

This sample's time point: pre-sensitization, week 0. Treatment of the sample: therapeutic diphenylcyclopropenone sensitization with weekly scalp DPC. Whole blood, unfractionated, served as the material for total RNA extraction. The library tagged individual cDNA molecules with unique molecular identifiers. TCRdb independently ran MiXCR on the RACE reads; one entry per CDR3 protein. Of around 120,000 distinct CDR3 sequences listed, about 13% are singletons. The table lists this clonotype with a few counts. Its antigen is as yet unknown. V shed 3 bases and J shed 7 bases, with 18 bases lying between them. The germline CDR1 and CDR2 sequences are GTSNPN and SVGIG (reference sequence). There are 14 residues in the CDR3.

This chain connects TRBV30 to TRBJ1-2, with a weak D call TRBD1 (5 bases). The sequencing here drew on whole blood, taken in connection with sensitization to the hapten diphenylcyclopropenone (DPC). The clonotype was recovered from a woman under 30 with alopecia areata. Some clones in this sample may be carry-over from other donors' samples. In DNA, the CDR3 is TGTGCCTGGAGCGTTAGACAGAGACGAACTGGCTACACCTTC. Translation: CAWSVRQRRTGYTF.